This passage covers 10 T cell receptor beta chains from one sample sequenced in a study of Graves' ophthalmopathy and Graves' hyperthyroidism. Amplified TCR beta CDR3 regions were obtained using RNA transcripts as template. Following a first-round RT-PCR that used HTBI primers, a second-round multiplex PCR was carried out. TCRdb called the multiplex PCR reads again in MiXCR, with one record for every CDR3 protein. This sample has 150,000 or so distinct CDR3 sequences; less than 45% occur once, and the top ten carry roughly 6%. The sequencing sample was made of peripheral blood. Receptors were obtained from a woman in her 40s with Graves' ophthalmopathy.

This clonotype was counted many times. The chain is built from TRBV7-9 and TRBJ2-5; 7 nucleotides agree with TRBD2. Germline CDR1 SEHNR, CDR2 FQNEAQ (reference sequence). V gave up 5 bases and J gave up 5 bases; unmatched junction bases: 11. The CDR3 contains 15 residues. CDR3 nucleotides: TGTGCCAGCAGCCCAGATGCGGGAGTCTGGGAGACCCAGTACTTC. Translated: CASSPDAGVWETQYF.

This clonotype came up many times. The V call is TRBV27, the J call TRBJ1-6; D is unclear. This CDR3 has 12 residues. Germline V lookup: CDR1 MNHEY, CDR2 SMNVEV (reference sequence). Trimming stripped 6 bases from V and 9 bases from J, with 9 bases between. The CDR3 here is CASREQSSPLHF. The CDR3 bases are TGTGCCAGCAGGGAACAGTCTTCACCCCTCCACTTT.

The chain carries TRBV6-1 and TRBJ1-1; 9 nucleotides agree with TRBD1. J gave up 3 bases and V 3 bases, and 5 bases lay outside the gene matches. The CDR3 extends over 15 amino acids. In germline, CDR1 is MNHNS, CDR2 SASEGT. The CDR3 nucleotides are TGTGCCAGCAGTGAGGGGACAGGGTGGGACACTGAAGCTTTCTTT. Its protein product is CASSEGTGWDTEAFF.

This chain links TRBV19 with TRBJ2-7; 9 nucleotides agree with TRBD1. The CDR3 totals 15 residues. Germline loops: CDR1 LNHDA, CDR2 SQIVND (reference sequence). The trim removed 7 bases at V and 3 bases at J, leaving 10 bases unmatched. CDR3 DNA: TGTGCCAGTACTAAAGGGGACAGGGATGTCTACGAGCAGTACTTC. Translated: CASTKGDRDVYEQYF. The full variable domain, in which reference TRBV19 and TRBJ2-7 provide the parts outside the CDR3, is DGGITQSPKYLFRKEGQNVTLSCEQNLNHDAMYWYRQDPGQGLRLIYYSQIVNDFQKGDIAEGYSVSREKKESFPLTVTSAQKNPTAFYLCASTKGDRDVYEQYFGPGTRLTVT.

The rearrangement links TRBV11-2 to TRBJ2-7, with 7 nucleotides matching TRBD2. The CDR3 is 16 amino acids. Germline CDR1 SGHAT, CDR2 FQNNGV. Germline trimming cut 0 bases from V and 0 bases from J; bases unmatched to any gene: 5. The CDR3 region is CASSLEWRETSYEQYF. CDR3 nucleotide sequence: TGTGCCAGCAGCTTAGAATGGCGGGAGACCTCCTACGAGCAGTACTTC. Complete variable domain (other parts from reference TRBV11-2 and TRBJ2-7): EAGVAQSPRYKIIEKRQSVAFWCNPISGHATLYWYQQILGQGPKLLIQFQNNGVVDDSQLPKDRFSAERLKGVDSTLKIQPAKLEDSAVYLCASSLEWRETSYEQYFGPGTRLTVT.

This clonotype was detected a few times. The gene calls are TRBV7-9 and TRBJ2-7; 7 bases are shared with TRBD2. CDR1 and CDR2 (germline): SEHNR, FQNEAQ (reference sequence). The trim removed 5 bases at V and 7 bases at J, leaving 14 bases unmatched. This CDR3 is 15 amino acids long. The CDR3 nucleotides are TGTGCCAGCAGCACCAGAGAAGGGACTACGGAGGAGCAGTACTTC. It codes for CASSTREGTTEEQYF.

This clonotype was observed a single time. The gene calls are TRBV14 and TRBJ2-7; D not certain. The germline V gene has CDR1 SGHDN and CDR2 FVKESK. The CDR3 is 15 amino acids. The V end was cut by 0 bases, the J end by 7 bases, with 16 bases between. The CDR3 here is CASSQDGWTLGEQYF. CDR3 nucleotide sequence: TGTGCCAGCAGCCAAGATGGATGGACCCTTGGGGAGCAGTACTTC.

This chain joins TRBV27 and TRBJ2-5; 10 bases fit TRBD2. The CDR3 has 18 amino acids. CDR1 and CDR2 from the germline V gene are MNHEY and SMNVEV (reference sequence). V shed 5 bases, J shed 1 base, and the junction held 13 bases outside the gene matches. The CDR3 nucleotides read TGTGCCAGCAGTCCGCAGGGGGCTAGCGGGAGTATCCAAGAGACCCAGTACTTC. Its translation is CASSPQGASGSIQETQYF.

The V and J genes are TRBV10-3 and TRBJ1-1; D remains unclear. This CDR3 is 16 amino acids long. CDR1 is ENHRY, CDR2 SYGVKD, per germline. V was cut by 6 bases and J by 0 bases, with 17 bases left in between. The DNA of the CDR3 is TGTGCCATCAGAACCGGAACAGACCTTATGAACACTGAAGCTTTCTTT. Protein sequence: CAIRTGTDLMNTEAFF.

Many counts were recorded for this clonotype. V gene TRBV7-9 combines with J gene TRBJ2-4, with 12 bases lining up with TRBD1. The CDR3 is made up of 17 amino acids. With V trimmed by 2 bases and J by 8 bases, 10 bases remained unmatched. Germline lookup yields CDR1 SEHNR and CDR2 FQNEAQ (reference sequence). In nucleotides, the CDR3 is TGTGCCAGCAGCTTACGGGTCGGGACAGGGGGCTGGGACATTCAGTACTTC. Its translation: CASSLRVGTGGWDIQYF.